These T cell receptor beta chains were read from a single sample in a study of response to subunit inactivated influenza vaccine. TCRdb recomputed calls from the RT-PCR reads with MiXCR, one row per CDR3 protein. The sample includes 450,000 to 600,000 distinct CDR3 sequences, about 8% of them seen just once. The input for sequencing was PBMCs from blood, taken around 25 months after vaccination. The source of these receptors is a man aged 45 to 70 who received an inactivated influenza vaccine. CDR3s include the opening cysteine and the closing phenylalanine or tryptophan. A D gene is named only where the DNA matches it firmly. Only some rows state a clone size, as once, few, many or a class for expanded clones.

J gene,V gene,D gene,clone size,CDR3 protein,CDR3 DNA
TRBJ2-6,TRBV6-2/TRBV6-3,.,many,CASSYSIPRVPPSGANVLTF,TGTGCCAGCAGTTACTCGATACCAAGGGTACCCCCTTCTGGGGCCAACGTCCTGACTTTC
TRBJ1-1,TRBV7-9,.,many,CASSLGARNTEAFF,TGTGCCAGCAGCTTAGGGGCCAGGAACACTGAAGCTTTCTTT
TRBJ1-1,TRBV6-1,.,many,CASRRGFGGGYTEAFF,TGTGCCAGCAGGAGAGGGTTTGGGGGAGGGTACACTGAAGCTTTCTTT
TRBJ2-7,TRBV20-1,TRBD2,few,CSAGGLAGGEQYF,TGCAGTGCTGGAGGACTAGCGGGAGGGGAGCAGTACTTC
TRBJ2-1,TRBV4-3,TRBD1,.,CASSPAGQGAGSYNEQFF,TGCGCCAGCAGCCCCGCGGGACAGGGGGCAGGATCCTACAATGAGCAGTTCTTC
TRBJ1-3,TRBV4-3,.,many,CASSAQSGVGNTIYF,TGCGCCAGCAGCGCGCAGTCAGGGGTCGGAAACACCATATATTTT
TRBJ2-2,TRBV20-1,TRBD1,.,CSASRRDRSTGELFF,TGCAGTGCCTCGCGGCGGGACAGGTCCACCGGGGAGCTGTTTTTT
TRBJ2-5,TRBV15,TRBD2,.,CATSRETSGAFGTQYF,TGTGCCACCAGCAGAGAGACTAGCGGGGCGTTCGGGACCCAGTACTTC
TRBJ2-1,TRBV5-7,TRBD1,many,CASSPRQGRQGEQFF,TGTGCCAGCAGCCCGCGACAGGGGCGCCAGGGAGAGCAGTTCTTC
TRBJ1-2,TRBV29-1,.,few,CSVDSPNYGYTF,TGCAGCGTTGACAGCCCTAACTATGGCTACACCTTC
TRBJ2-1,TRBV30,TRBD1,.,CAWRTTGSSYNEQFF,TGTGCCTGGCGGACGACAGGGAGCTCCTACAATGAGCAGTTCTTC